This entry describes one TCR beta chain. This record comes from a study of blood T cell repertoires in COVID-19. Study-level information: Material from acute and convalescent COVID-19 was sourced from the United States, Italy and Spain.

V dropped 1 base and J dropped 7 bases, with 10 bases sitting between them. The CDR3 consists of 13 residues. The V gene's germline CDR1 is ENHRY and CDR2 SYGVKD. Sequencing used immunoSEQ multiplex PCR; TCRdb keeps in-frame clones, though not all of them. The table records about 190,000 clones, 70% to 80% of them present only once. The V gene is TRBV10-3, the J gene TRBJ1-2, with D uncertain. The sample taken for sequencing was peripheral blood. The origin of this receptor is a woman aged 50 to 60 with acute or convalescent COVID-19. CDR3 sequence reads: CAISEFEVGGYTF. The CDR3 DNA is TGTGCCATCAGTGAGTTCGAAGTCGGTGGCTACACCTTC.